The 7 T cell receptor beta chains reported below all come from one sample, sequenced in a study of blood T cells in healthy people across ages (dated by TCRdb to the mid-2010s). The library was made by 5' RACE. The run used an Illumina HiSeq 2500. A second 7 to 11 cycle PCR used a sample-barcoded 5' primer and a J-beta primer mix. TCRdb ran its own pipeline on the public reads, namely fastp trimming at Q25 and MiXCR clone calling, and kept in-frame beta chains. Each entry is one CDR3 protein sequence, shown with its most common DNA and genes. The sample profile shows over a million distinct CDR3 sequences; 42% of them were found once. Under 8% of the sample goes to the ten largest clones. The sequenced material came from blood. All receptors come from a young woman in good health.

The chain has TRBV20-1 and TRBJ2-1, with 8 positions matching TRBD2. CDR1 and CDR2 from the germline V gene are DFQATT and SNEGSKA (reference sequence). Trimming took 1 base from V and 7 from J; bases not matched to a gene: 12. The CDR3 spans 16 residues. Here the CDR3 DNA reads TGCAGTGCTAGAGTTATTAGGAACGGGGGGGGGAATGAGCAGTTCTTC. Protein sequence: CSARVIRNGGGNEQFF.

The chain joins TRBV6-5 to TRBJ1-5; D call uncertain. CDR1 MNHEY and CDR2 SVGAGI come from the germline V gene. This CDR3 has 13 amino acids. Trimming stripped 2 bases from V and 5 bases from J, with 7 bases between. CDR3 sequence reads: CASSYVADQPQHF. CDR3 sequence (DNA): TGTGCCAGCAGTTACGTCGCTGATCAGCCCCAGCATTTT.

This clonotype was detected only a few times. V is TRBV29-1 and J is TRBJ2-1; D perhaps matches TRBD2 (6 bases). Germline V lookup: CDR1 SQVTM, CDR2 ANQGSEA. V lost 8 bases and J 2 bases, leaving 25 bases between the germline ends. The CDR3 has 17 amino acids. CDR3 DNA: TGCAGCCCGGAAGGGGACTGGCGGACCGAGGCCTACAATGAGCAGTTCTTC. Its protein product is CSPEGDWRTEAYNEQFF.

A remark on this clonotype: The junction departs from the called germline gene at one end, perhaps through a read error. V gene TRBV12-3 or TRBV12-4 combines with J gene TRBJ2-3; 7 bases align to TRBD1. The CDR3 has 14 residues. The CDR3 here is CASTLTGSIDMQYF. DNA of the CDR3: TGTGCCAGCACCCTGACAGGGAGCATAGATATGCAGTATTTT.

The chain links TRBV28 to TRBJ1-5; D gene uncertain. The CDR3 has 12 amino acids. V shed 5 bases and J shed 5 bases, with 7 bases lying between them. CDR1 and CDR2 from the germline V gene are MDHEN and SYDVKM. The CDR3 region is CASSRNYQPQHF. The DNA of the CDR3 is TGTGCCAGCAGTCGAAACTATCAGCCCCAGCATTTT.

In its sample, this clonotype was seen a few times. The J gene is TRBJ2-3, the V gene TRBV6-5; TRBD1 is a possible D gene (5 bases). V lost 1 base and J 2 bases, leaving 7 bases between the germline ends. The germline gives CDR1 MNHEY, CDR2 SVGAGI. The CDR3 length is 14 residues. CDR3: CASSYYRSTDTQYF. CDR3 coding DNA: TGTGCCAGCAGTTACTACAGGTCCACAGATACGCAGTATTTT.

This clonotype was seen more than once but under ten times. The rearrangement links TRBV29-1 to TRBJ1-3, with D hard to call. V lost 6 bases and J 4 bases, leaving 7 bases between the germline ends. CDR3 length: 11 amino acids. The germline gives CDR1 SQVTM, CDR2 ANQGSEA. As DNA, the CDR3 is TGCAGCGTGACCGGGGGAAACACCATATATTTT. It yields the protein CSVTGGNTIYF.